This T cell receptor (beta chain) was identified in a study of CD8 T cells in ankylosing spondylitis. Findings of the study overall: Peripheral blood samples showed relatively rare disease-linked clones, and these clones were CD8+. Reported data indicate significant enrichment of disease-linked clones within matched ankylosing spondylitis synovial fluid. There was a TCR beta motif, made of several highly homologous variants, that appeared characteristic of ankylosing spondylitis blood.

Germline CDR1 SGHVS, CDR2 FNYEAQ. V lost 8 bases and J lost 3, with 14 bases in between. This CDR3 is 13 amino acids long. Quantitative molecular-barcoded 5'-RACE generated the TCR beta libraries. MiXCR, run by TCRdb on the 5' RACE reads, gives a single entry per CDR3 protein. The repertoire has about 250,000 distinct CDR3 sequences, 30% to 35% of them found once; the top ten carry roughly 4.2%. Notes on this clonotype: What it recognizes is unknown.

Sequenced input: blood, either unsorted or a sorted T cell fraction (not recorded which). This rearrangement joins TRBV7-6 to TRBJ2-7; a possible D gene is TRBD2 (6 bases). The TCR comes from a male donor with ankylosing spondylitis or in good health (not recorded which). In nucleotides, the CDR3 is TGTGCCAGCTCCGGGACTGAGGGCTACGAGCAGTACTTC. Its protein product is CASSGTEGYEQYF.